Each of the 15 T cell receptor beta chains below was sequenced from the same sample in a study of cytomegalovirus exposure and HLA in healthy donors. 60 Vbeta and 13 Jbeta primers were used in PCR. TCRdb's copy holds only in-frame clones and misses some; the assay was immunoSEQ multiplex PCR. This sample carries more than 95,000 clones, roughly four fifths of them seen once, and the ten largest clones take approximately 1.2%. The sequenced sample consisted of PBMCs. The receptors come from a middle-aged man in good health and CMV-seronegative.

The CDR3 nucleotides read TGTGCCAGCAGTTACCGGACAGGGGGCTGGGGCTACACCTTC. Encoded protein: CASSYRTGGWGYTF. The chain links TRBV27 to TRBJ1-2, with TRBD1 matching over 11 bases. Germline lookup yields CDR1 MNHEY and CDR2 SMNVEV (reference sequence). The CDR3 has 14 amino acids. The J segment lost 8 bases and the V segment lost 4 bases, leaving 6 bases of the junction unmatched.

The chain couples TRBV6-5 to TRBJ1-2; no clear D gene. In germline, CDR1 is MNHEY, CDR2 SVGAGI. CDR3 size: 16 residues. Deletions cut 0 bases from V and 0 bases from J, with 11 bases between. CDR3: CASSYSRTEANYGYTF. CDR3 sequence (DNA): TGTGCCAGCAGTTACTCGAGAACCGAAGCTAACTATGGCTACACCTTC.

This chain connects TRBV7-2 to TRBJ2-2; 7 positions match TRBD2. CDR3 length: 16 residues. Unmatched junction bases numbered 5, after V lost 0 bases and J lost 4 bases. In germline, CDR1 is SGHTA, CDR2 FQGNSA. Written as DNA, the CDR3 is TGTGCCAGCAGCTTAGCTCCGGGACTAAGCACCGGGGAGCTGTTTTTT. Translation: CASSLAPGLSTGELFF.

Written as DNA, the CDR3 is TGCGCCAGCAGCTCGGGGGAGAGCGGGAGGTCGTGGTACTTC. It is translated as CASSSGESGRSWYF. The chain links TRBV4-1 to TRBJ2-7; 9 nucleotides match TRBD2. Germline trimming cut 5 bases from V and 12 bases from J; bases unmatched to any gene: 14. Germline lookup yields CDR1 MGHRA and CDR2 YSYEKL. The CDR3 is made up of 14 amino acids.

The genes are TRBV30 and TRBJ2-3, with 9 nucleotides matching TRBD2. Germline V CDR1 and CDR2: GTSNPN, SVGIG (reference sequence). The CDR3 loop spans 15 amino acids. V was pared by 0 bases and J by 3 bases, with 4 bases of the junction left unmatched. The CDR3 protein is CAWSVAAGGTDTQYF. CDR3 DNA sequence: TGTGCCTGGAGTGTTGCGGCGGGAGGGACAGATACGCAGTATTTT.

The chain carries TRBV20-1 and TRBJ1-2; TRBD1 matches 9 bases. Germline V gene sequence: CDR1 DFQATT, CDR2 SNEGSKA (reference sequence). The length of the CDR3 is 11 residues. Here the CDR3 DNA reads TGCGGGGGACAGGGCTTCTATGGCTACACCTTC. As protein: CGGQGFYGYTF.

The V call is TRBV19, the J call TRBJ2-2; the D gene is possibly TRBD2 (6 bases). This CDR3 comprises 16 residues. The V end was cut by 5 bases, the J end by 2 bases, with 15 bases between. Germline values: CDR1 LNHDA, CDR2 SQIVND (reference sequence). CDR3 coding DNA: TGTGCCAGTAGTCCGGGACTTTTTTTAAACACCGGGGAGCTGTTTTTT. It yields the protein CASSPGLFLNTGELFF.

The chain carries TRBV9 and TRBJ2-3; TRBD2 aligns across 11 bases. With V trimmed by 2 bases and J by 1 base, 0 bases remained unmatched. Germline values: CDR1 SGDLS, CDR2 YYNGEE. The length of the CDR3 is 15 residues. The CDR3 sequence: CASSVSGGGTDTQYF. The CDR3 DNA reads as TGTGCCAGCAGCGTTAGCGGGGGGGGCACAGATACGCAGTATTTT.

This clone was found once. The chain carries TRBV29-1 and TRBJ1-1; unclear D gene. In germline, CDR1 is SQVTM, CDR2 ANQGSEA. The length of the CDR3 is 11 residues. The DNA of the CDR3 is TGCGGCGGCCAGGCGAACACTGAAGCTTTCTTT. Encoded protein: CGGQANTEAFF.

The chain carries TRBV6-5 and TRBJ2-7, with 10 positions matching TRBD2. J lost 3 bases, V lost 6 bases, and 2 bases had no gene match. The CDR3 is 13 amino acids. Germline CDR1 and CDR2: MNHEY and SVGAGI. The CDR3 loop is CASSRLAGYEQYF. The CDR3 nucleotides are TGTGCCAGCAGCCGACTAGCGGGCTACGAGCAGTACTTC.

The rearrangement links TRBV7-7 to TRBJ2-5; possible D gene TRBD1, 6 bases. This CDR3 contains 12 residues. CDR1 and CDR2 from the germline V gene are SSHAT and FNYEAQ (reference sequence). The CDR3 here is CATAGRGETQYF. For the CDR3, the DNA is TGTGCGACGGCGGGCAGGGGAGAGACCCAGTACTTC.

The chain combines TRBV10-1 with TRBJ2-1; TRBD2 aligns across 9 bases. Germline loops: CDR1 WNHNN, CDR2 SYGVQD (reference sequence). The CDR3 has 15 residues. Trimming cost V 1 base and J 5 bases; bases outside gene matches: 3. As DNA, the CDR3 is TGCGCCAGCAGTGAGTTGGCTAGCGGGGACAATGAGCAGTTCTTC. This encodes CASSELASGDNEQFF.

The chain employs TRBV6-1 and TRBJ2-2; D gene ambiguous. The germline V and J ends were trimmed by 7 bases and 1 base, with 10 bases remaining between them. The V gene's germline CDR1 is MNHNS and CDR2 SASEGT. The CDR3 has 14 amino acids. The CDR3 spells CASTEQVNTGELFF. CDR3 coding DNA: TGTGCCAGCACCGAACAAGTGAACACCGGGGAGCTGTTTTTT.

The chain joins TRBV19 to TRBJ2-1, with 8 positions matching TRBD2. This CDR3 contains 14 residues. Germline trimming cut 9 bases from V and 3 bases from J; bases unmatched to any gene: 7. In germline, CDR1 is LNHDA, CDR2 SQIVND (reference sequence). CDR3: CASCLAGFYNEQFF. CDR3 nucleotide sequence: TGTGCCAGCTGTCTAGCGGGCTTCTACAATGAGCAGTTCTTC.

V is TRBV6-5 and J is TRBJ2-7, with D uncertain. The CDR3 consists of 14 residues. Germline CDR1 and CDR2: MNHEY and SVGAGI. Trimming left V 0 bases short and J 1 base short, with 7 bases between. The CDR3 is CASSYSSLSYEQYF. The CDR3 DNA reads TGTGCCAGCAGTTACTCTTCCCTATCCTACGAGCAGTACTTC.